This T cell receptor beta chain is drawn from a study of blood T cell repertoires in COVID-19. Germline trimming cut 10 bases from V and 5 bases from J; bases unmatched to any gene: 2. This CDR3 spans 12 amino acids. Germline loops: CDR1 ENHRY, CDR2 SYGVKD. In the original analysis: Nucleated cell counts were estimated from reference gene primer amplification. The protocol was immunoSEQ multiplex PCR, while the TCRdb copy is restricted to in-frame clones and leaves out a portion. Clone size and V and J calls were adopted from that table, with D and trimming inferred from the DNA. The data contain 70,000 to 95,000 clones, 75% to 85% of them singletons.

This TCR came from a human donor in a cohort sampled during active COVID-19. The sample taken for sequencing was peripheral blood. The V gene is TRBV10-3, the J gene TRBJ2-3, with 11 bases that match TRBD2. The CDR3 bases are TGTGCCACTAGCGGGGGGAAAGATACGCAGTATTTT. It is translated as CATSGGKDTQYF.